This TCR beta chain is from a study of post-analysis software for immune sequencing data. Turning to the study itself: Relapsing-remitting, secondary progressive and progressive-relapsing forms made up the multiple sclerosis disease courses. General study findings and limits: With F measure, samples from one preparation batch clustered together strongly. People with multiple sclerosis had a significantly lower normalized Chao1 diversity than controls did. TRBV5-6, TRBV5-1 and TRBV20-1 were among five TRBV segments more frequent in patients than controls.

Germline assignment: CDR1 SQVTM and CDR2 ANQGSEA. CDR3 length: 16 amino acids. As to this clonotype: Its antigen is unidentified. Germline is not matched at one junction end, which may reflect a read error.

TCR beta cDNA libraries included unique molecular identifiers. Input populations of 1 to 10 million T cells gave rise to roughly 0.5 million cDNA molecules. MiXCR was run by TCRdb on the PCR reads, yielding one entry per CDR3 protein. The data contain around 400,000 distinct CDR3 sequences, about 40% of them singletons. This clonotype was obtained from a girl between 2 and 10 years old with multiple sclerosis. The J gene is TRBJ1-1, the V gene TRBV29-1, with a possible D match to TRBD1 (5 bases). Sequencing input: blood. The CDR3 coding sequence is TGCAGCGTTGTGCCACCTTTTAGGGGTCTTATCACTGAAACTTTCTTT. Translated: CSVVPPFRGLITETFF. Full variable domain (remainder filled in from reference TRBV29-1 and TRBJ1-1): SAVISQKPSRDICQRGTSLTIQCQVDSQVTMMFWYRQQPGQSLTLIATANQGSEATYESGFVIDKFPISRPNLTFSTLTVSNMSPEDSSIYLCSVVPPFRGLITETFFGQGTRLTVV.